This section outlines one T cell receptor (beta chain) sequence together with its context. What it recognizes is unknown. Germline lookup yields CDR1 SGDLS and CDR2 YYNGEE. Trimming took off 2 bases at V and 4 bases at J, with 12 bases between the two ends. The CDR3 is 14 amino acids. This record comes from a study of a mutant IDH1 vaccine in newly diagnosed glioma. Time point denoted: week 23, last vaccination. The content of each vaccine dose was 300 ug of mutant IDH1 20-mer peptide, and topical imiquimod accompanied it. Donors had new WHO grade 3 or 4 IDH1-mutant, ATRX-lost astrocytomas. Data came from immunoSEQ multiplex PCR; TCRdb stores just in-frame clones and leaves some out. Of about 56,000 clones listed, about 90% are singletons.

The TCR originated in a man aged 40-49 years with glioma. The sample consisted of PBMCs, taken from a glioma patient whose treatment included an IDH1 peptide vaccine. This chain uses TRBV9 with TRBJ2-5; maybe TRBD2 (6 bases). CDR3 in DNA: TGTGCCAGCAGCGTTGCAAGGGGAGGAGAGACCCAGTACTTC. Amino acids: CASSVARGGETQYF.